A selection of T cell receptor beta chains follows, all from one sample in a study of ipilimumab plus nivolumab after autologous stem cell transplantation. Here immunoSEQ multiplex PCR was the method, and the copy in TCRdb shows in-frame clones only, minus some. This sample has 84,000 or so clones, with 83% found just once. Source: PBMCs, taken in a trial of ipilimumab plus nivolumab as post-transplant consolidation. All receptors come from a male donor with diffuse large B-cell lymphoma. Each CDR3 is given without its conserved first and last residue.

>TRBJ1-1|TRBV4-2
ASSLTTVANTEAF
>TRBJ1-1|TRBV4-3
ASSQEGGIYGEAF
>TRBJ2-1|TRBV30
AWGTGRGSNEQF
>TRBJ2-7|TRBV6-1
ASDNQGTDEQY
>TRBJ1-5|TRBV19
ASSREGRNQPQH
>TRBJ2-5|TRBV7-9
ASTPGAGETQY
>TRBJ2-7|TRBV19
ASSIKDGLDYEQY
>TRBJ2-6|TRBV7-6
ASSPLRVGANVLT
>TRBJ1-5|TRBV5-6
ASSLVGVNQPQH
>TRBJ2-1|TRBV30
AWSAIAGGLDEQF
>TRBJ2-1|TRBV4-3
ASSQTLLLYNEQF
>TRBJ2-1|TRBV5-1
ASSAGLALSEQF
>TRBJ1-1|TRBV7-2
ASSLEGWGTLDTEAF
>TRBJ1-2|TRBV7-6
ASSSEGGYGYT
>TRBJ1-4|TRBV19
ASNSGKGVANEKLF
>TRBJ2-7|TRBV5-1
ASSLETRKYEQY
>TRBJ2-2|TRBV7-3
ASSPTTLNTGELF
>TRBJ1-2|TRBV29-1
SVASRDRADGYT
>TRBJ2-7|TRBV16
ASSPDRISYEQY
>TRBJ1-1|TRBV11-2
ASSLDSGGTEAF
>TRBJ1-4|TRBV6-6
ASSSPRGDSLEKLF
>TRBJ1-3|TRBV18
ASSPSMQSLSGNTIY
>TRBJ2-7|TRBV6-1
ASSQDRVYEQY
>TRBJ2-5|TRBV7-8
ASSFRALAGVETQY
>TRBJ1-2|TRBV6-1
ASRGDYGYT
>TRBJ2-3|TRBV9
ASSAVLAGGVADTQY
>TRBJ1-5|TRBV19
ASSISWNSNQPQH
>TRBJ2-5|TRBV27
ASSYRGRGETQY
>TRBJ2-7|TRBV5-1
ASSRGQGNGWNEQY
>TRBJ2-7|TRBV6-5
ASSSWDRSYEQY
>TRBJ1-1|TRBV5-1
ASSLGTGLRTENTEAF
>TRBJ2-6|TRBV5-4
ASSQEGPDSGANVLT
>TRBJ2-1|TRBV11-2
ASSLVGGSYNEQF
>TRBJ1-1|TRBV5-1
ASSLVGGQNTEAF
>TRBJ1-6|TRBV27
ASSPPGQGRRNSPLH
>TRBJ1-2|TRBV5-1
ASSLSQGDYGYT
>TRBJ1-6|TRBV6-5
ASSYSGSPLH
>TRBJ1-4|TRBV19
ASSIGGQGFGEKLF
>TRBJ1-5|TRBV2
ASSPQGKGSNQPQH
>TRBJ2-7|TRBV6-1
ASSSGTPYEQY
>TRBJ1-1|TRBV5-6
ASSLRTGPEAF
>TRBJ1-1|TRBV4-2
ASSQEVNTEAF
>TRBJ2-1|TRBV5-1
ASSETSGELYNEQF
>TRBJ2-3|TRBV10-2
ASSESSWADTQY
>TRBJ2-3|TRBV10-3
AISDFAGSSTDTQY
>TRBJ2-5|TRBV5-1
ASSLEAGKQETQY
>TRBJ2-4|TRBV18
ASSRGDGKNIQY
>TRBJ2-3|TRBV7-8
ASSLGSYSGQESTDTQY
>TRBJ2-7|TRBV10-3
AISEGLADLSYEQY
>TRBJ1-6|TRBV7-9
ASSFSRGYLTYNSPLH
>TRBJ1-2|TRBV18
ASSPQGTQSDGYT
>TRBJ1-1|TRBV10-2
ASSAAGTPNTEAF
>TRBJ1-1|TRBV29-1
SARPGRGRLMNTEAF